This TCR beta chain was documented in a study of cytomegalovirus exposure and HLA in healthy donors. Study outcomes and limitations: Most CMV-associated TCR beta chains were later found to appear HLA-restricted.

The table lists this clone with a few counts. What it binds is not known. Primers for the PCR totalled 60 Vbeta and 13 Jbeta. The repertoire was sequenced with immunoSEQ multiplex PCR; TCRdb's copy has only in-frame clones and lacks some. The sample includes 120,000 or so clones, more than 9% of them seen just once. The CDR3 loop spans 14 amino acids. The germline V gene has CDR1 GTSNPN and CDR2 SVGIG (reference sequence). The sequence came from a woman between 18 and 29 years old in good health and CMV-seropositive. What was sequenced was PBMCs. The chain recombines TRBV30 with TRBJ2-5; 7 nucleotides match TRBD2. Judging by the DNA end, TRBJ2-7 fits better; the J call may be wrong. CDR3 sequence (DNA): TGTGCCTGGATAGGGCGGGAGCTTCTAGACGAGCAGTACTTC. Its translation: CAWIGRELLDEQYF.